One and the same sample provided the 22 T cell receptor beta chains below, sequenced in a study of blood T cell repertoires in COVID-19. Some clones are missing from TCRdb's copy, which holds only in-frame ones; the method was immunoSEQ multiplex PCR. Altogether about 150,000 clones are present, about nine tenths being singletons, with the ten largest covering 2% to 3%. The sequenced sample was peripheral blood. These receptor sequences come from a man aged 50-60 years with active COVID-19.

This chain connects TRBV15 to TRBJ1-3; unclear D gene. V lost 0 bases, J lost 0 bases, and 9 bases lay in between. This CDR3 is built from 16 residues. The germline CDR1 and CDR2 sequences are LNHNV and YYDKDF (reference sequence). CDR3 residues: CATSRDPPSSGNTIYF. For the CDR3, the DNA is TGTGCCACCAGCAGAGACCCACCCAGCTCTGGAAACACCATATATTTT.

The rearrangement links TRBV11-2 to TRBJ2-4; D is possibly TRBD1 (5 bases). Germline V gives CDR1 SGHAT, CDR2 FQNNGV. Trimming left V 5 bases short and J 5 bases short, with 19 bases between. This CDR3 has 16 residues. CDR3 residues: CASSRRGAGIENIQYF. As DNA, the CDR3 is TGTGCCAGCAGCAGAAGGGGTGCAGGGATCGAAAACATTCAGTACTTC.

V gene TRBV3-1 (or the pseudogene TRBV3-2) combines with J gene TRBJ1-1; 8 nucleotides agree with TRBD1. J was trimmed by 1 base and V by 1 base; bases with no gene match: 8. Looked up from germline, CDR1 is LGHDT and CDR2 is YNNKEL (reference sequence). The length of the CDR3 is 17 residues. The CDR3 sequence: CASSQGTGLFSNTEAFF. Here the CDR3 DNA reads TGTGCCAGCAGCCAAGGGACAGGGCTCTTTTCGAACACTGAAGCTTTCTTT.

The chain is built from TRBV18 and TRBJ1-3, with D perhaps matching TRBD1 (6 bases). The germline CDR1 and CDR2 sequences are KGHSH and LQKENI. The CDR3 runs 13 residues. The V end lost 5 bases, the J end lost 1 base, and 6 bases lay between the germline ends. DNA of the CDR3: TGTGCCAGCTCAACAGGGTCTGGAAACACCATATATTTT. This codes for CASSTGSGNTIYF.

The chain has TRBV18 and TRBJ1-2; 10 bases match TRBD1. CDR1 and CDR2 (germline): KGHSH, LQKENI. The CDR3 spans 17 residues. V lost 3 bases and J lost 3; bases outside the gene matches: 10. This CDR3 reads CASSPFTGTGVHYGYTF. CDR3 in DNA: TGTGCCAGCTCACCTTTTACCGGGACAGGGGTCCACTATGGCTACACCTTC. Drawing the rest from reference TRBV18 and TRBJ1-2, the complete variable domain is NAGVMQNPRHLVRRRGQEARLRCSPMKGHSHVYWYRQLPEEGLKFMVYLQKENIIDESGMPKERFSAEFPKEGPSILRIQQVVRGDSAAYFCASSPFTGTGVHYGYTFGSGTRLTVV.

As DNA, the CDR3 is TGTGCCAGCAGTGCCGGGACACTCGGAAACACCATATATTTT. Translated, it gives CASSAGTLGNTIYF. The chain carries TRBV27 and TRBJ1-3, with a tentative D call TRBD1 (6 bases). From germline, CDR1 is MNHEY and CDR2 SMNVEV (reference sequence). Trimming removed 5 bases at V and 4 bases at J, with 12 bases between. CDR3 size: 14 residues.

This clone was observed a few times. The rearrangement uses TRBV6-5 and TRBJ1-5; D is perhaps TRBD1 (5 bases). CDR1 and CDR2 (germline): MNHEY, SVGAGI. V dropped 5 bases and J dropped 5 bases, with 10 bases sitting between them. The CDR3 extends over 13 amino acids. The CDR3 sequence: CASSRDFYQPQHF. The CDR3 nucleotides are TGTGCCAGCAGTCGGGACTTCTATCAGCCCCAGCATTTT.

V is TRBV3-1 (or the pseudogene TRBV3-2) and J is TRBJ1-4; no clear D. Germline CDR1 reads LGHDT; CDR2 reads YNNKEL (reference sequence). V lost 6 bases and J lost 8, with 16 bases in between. The CDR3 loop spans 14 amino acids. The CDR3 region has the DNA TGTGCCAGCAGGGAAAGCGGACGTGGCGAAAAACTGTTTTTT. This encodes CASRESGRGEKLFF.

This chain joins TRBV5-4 and TRBJ2-5, with 9 bases lining up with TRBD1. The CDR3 is 17 residues long. The V and J ends lost 10 bases and 5 bases, in that order; junction bases with no gene match: 21. Germline V CDR1 and CDR2: SGHNT, YYREEE (reference sequence). Here the CDR3 DNA reads TGTGCCTCGGGGGACAGGGCCTTTGGGTTGGGTATGGAGACCCAGTACTTC. This gives the protein CASGDRAFGLGMETQYF. Complete variable domain (other parts from reference TRBV5-4 and TRBJ2-5): ETGVTQSPTHLIKTRGQQVTLRCSSQSGHNTVSWYQQALGQGPQFIFQYYREEENGRGNFPPRFSGLQFPNYSSELNVNALELDDSALYLCASGDRAFGLGMETQYFGPGTRLLVL.

The chain uses TRBV4-1 and TRBJ2-5; the D gene is possibly TRBD1 (6 bases). In germline, CDR1 is MGHRA, CDR2 YSYEKL. This CDR3 is built from 13 residues. V lost 4 bases and J lost 3, with 9 bases in between. The CDR3 DNA is TGCGCCAGCAGCCCCCGGACAGAAGAGACCCAGTACTTC. It encodes CASSPRTEETQYF.

The rearrangement uses TRBV6-1 and TRBJ1-5, with 7 bases matching TRBD1. CDR1 is MNHNS, CDR2 SASEGT, per germline. The CDR3 extends over 14 amino acids. The ends lost 3 bases at V and 7 bases at J; junction bases unmatched: 6. The CDR3 DNA reads as TGTGCCAGCAGTGATACAGGGGTGGGACAGCCCCAGCATTTT. It translates to CASSDTGVGQPQHF.

The chain links TRBV21-1 to TRBJ1-5. TRBV21-1 is a recognized pseudogene. This CDR3 is built from 17 residues. The CDR3 nucleotides are TGTGCCAGCAGCAATATTCGGGGTGGCTTGAGATGGCAGCCCCAGCATTTT. Translated, it gives CASSNIRGGLRWQPQHF.

V is TRBV24-1 and J is TRBJ2-2, with a possible D match to TRBD2 (6 bases). V was trimmed by 3 bases and J by 6 bases, leaving 16 bases between them. This CDR3 is built from 16 residues. The germline V gene has CDR1 KGHDR and CDR2 SFDVKD. The CDR3 reads CATSDPRVGGPGELFF. CDR3 DNA: TGTGCCACCAGTGATCCCCGGGTCGGGGGACCCGGGGAGCTGTTTTTT.

This chain links TRBV24-1 with TRBJ2-5; the match to TRBD1 covers 7 bases. With V trimmed by 4 bases and J by 9 bases, 7 bases remained unmatched. The CDR3 spans 13 residues. Germline V gives CDR1 KGHDR, CDR2 SFDVKD. The CDR3 spells CATSDDTGAAQYF. For the CDR3, the DNA is TGTGCCACCAGTGACGATACAGGGGCGGCCCAGTACTTC.

This clone has just one count. The V call is TRBV7-8, the J call TRBJ2-4, with a possible D match to TRBD2 (5 bases). Germline-derived CDR1 and CDR2 are SGHVS and FQNEAQ. Trimming took off 1 base at V and 1 base at J, with 8 bases between the two ends. The CDR3 length is 15 residues. The DNA of the CDR3 is TGTGCCAGCAGCTTAGGCTGGGAGGCCAAAAACATTCAGTACTTC. Its protein product is CASSLGWEAKNIQYF.

This chain links TRBV2 with TRBJ2-3; TRBD2 is a possible D gene (5 bases). Germline V gene lookup returns CDR1 SNHLY and CDR2 FYNNEI. This CDR3 region has 17 residues. V lost 6 bases and J 0 bases, leaving 19 bases between the germline ends. The CDR3 DNA reads as TGTGCCAGCAGCCGCTGGATAGCCGGGGAGAGCACAGATACGCAGTATTTT. This gives the protein CASSRWIAGESTDTQYF.

The rearrangement links TRBV6-6 to TRBJ2-5, with 7 bases identical to TRBD2. The CDR3 extends over 15 amino acids. Germline V gene lookup returns CDR1 MNHNY and CDR2 SVGAGI (reference sequence). J lost 2 bases, V lost 6 bases, and 9 bases had no gene match. CDR3 nucleotides: TGTGCCAGCAGGTCCCGGGGAGCGGGACAAGAGACCCAGTACTTC. As protein: CASRSRGAGQETQYF.

The chain links TRBV7-2 to TRBJ1-2; perhaps TRBD1 as D (6 bases). The CDR3 is 12 residues long. CDR1 and CDR2 from the germline V gene are SGHTA and FQGNSA. V shed 5 bases and J shed 4 bases, with 8 bases lying between them. Here the CDR3 DNA reads TGTGCCAGCAGCCTGGACAGCTATGGCTACACCTTC. Translated: CASSLDSYGYTF. The entire variable domain, with the rest obtained from reference TRBV7-2 and TRBJ1-2, is as follows: GAGVSQSPSNKVTEKGKDVELRCDPISGHTALYWYRQSLGQGLEFLIYFQGNSAPDKSGLPSDRFSAERTGGSVSTLTIQRTQQEDSAVYLCASSLDSYGYTFGSGTRLTVV.

The table lists this clone with a few counts. The DNA of the CDR3 is TGTGCCAGCAGTCCCGGACAGTCTGGAAACACCATATATTTT. Its protein product is CASSPGQSGNTIYF. The gene calls are TRBV6-5 and TRBJ1-3, with D maybe TRBD1 (6 bases). Per germline, CDR1 MNHEY and CDR2 SVGAGI. V lost 5 bases and J lost 1, with 9 bases in between. There are 14 residues in the CDR3.

The genes are TRBV12-3 or TRBV12-4 and TRBJ2-1, with D possibly matching TRBD1 (5 bases). The length of the CDR3 is 13 residues. Trimming pared 1 base from V and 6 bases from J, leaving 7 bases between. CDR3 DNA: TGTGCCAGCAGTTTAGACAGGCCCAATGAGCAGTTCTTC. Residues: CASSLDRPNEQFF.

This clone was detected a few times. The chain is built from TRBV19 and TRBJ1-5; 11 bases are a match to TRBD1. CDR3 length: 16 residues. CDR1 and CDR2 (germline): LNHDA, SQIVND (reference sequence). V gave up 3 bases and J gave up 8 bases; unmatched junction bases: 9. The CDR3 coding sequence is TGTGCCAGTAGTATCTCGGACAGGGGGCGTAGTGAGCCCCAGCATTTT. It yields the protein CASSISDRGRSEPQHF.

The CDR3 sequence: CASSRPGTRPEAFF. The CDR3 nucleotides read TGCGCCAGCAGCCGACCCGGGACAAGGCCTGAAGCTTTCTTT. V is TRBV4-1 and J is TRBJ1-1, with a possible D match to TRBD1 (6 bases). Germline V gene sequence: CDR1 MGHRA, CDR2 YSYEKL. With 4 bases removed from V and 6 bases from J, the gap between germline ends came to 15 bases. The CDR3 spans 14 residues.